These 32 T cell receptor beta chains were sequenced from one sample in a study of shared clonotypes between healthy human individuals. The table came from immunoSEQ multiplex PCR; TCRdb's copy has only in-frame clones and leaves some out. The sample yields millions of clones, around 90% seen once. Sequences were obtained from naive CD4+ T cells sorted from blood. Subset indicated: CD45RA+ positively selected. These receptors were taken from a man between 18 and 35 years old in good health.

This chain connects TRBV5-4 to TRBJ2-7; 7 bases line up with TRBD1. The germline CDR1 and CDR2 sequences are SGHNT and YYREEE (reference sequence). The V segment lost 0 bases and the J segment 3 bases; nucleotides outside the gene matches: 9. The CDR3 consists of 16 residues. The DNA for the CDR3 is TGTGCCAGCAGCTTGGGACGACAGGGTGAACTCTACGAGCAGTACTTC. Protein sequence: CASSLGRQGELYEQYF.

This chain joins TRBV18 and TRBJ2-1, with 9 bases lining up with TRBD1. Germline trimming cut 4 bases from V and 3 bases from J; bases unmatched to any gene: 4. Germline values: CDR1 KGHSH, CDR2 LQKENI. CDR3 size: 15 residues. The CDR3 loop is CASSLGTGLYNEQFF. In DNA form, the CDR3 reads TGTGCCAGCTCACTTGGGACAGGGCTCTACAATGAGCAGTTCTTC.

This chain uses TRBV7-9 with TRBJ1-5; 7 bases are shared with TRBD1. The germline CDR1 and CDR2 sequences are SEHNR and FQNEAQ (reference sequence). The length of the CDR3 is 16 residues. V trimming: 5 bases; J trimming: 3 bases; junction bases outside the gene matches: 10. The CDR3 DNA is TGTGCCAGCAGCCACACACGGGACAGCTACAATCAGCCCCAGCATTTT. It encodes CASSHTRDSYNQPQHF.

The V gene is TRBV25-1, the J gene TRBJ1-5; perhaps TRBD1 as D (6 bases). There are 16 residues in the CDR3. The germline V gene has CDR1 MGHDK and CDR2 SYGVNS. Between the trimmed V and J ends, which lost 4 bases and 3 bases, there was a span of 16 bases. Here the CDR3 reads CASSGAGQPSNQPQHF. As DNA, the CDR3 is TGTGCCAGCAGTGGCGCTGGACAGCCTTCCAATCAGCCCCAGCATTTT.

The chain uses TRBV4-1 and TRBJ1-1; D call uncertain. CDR3 size: 14 residues. Germline-derived CDR1 and CDR2 are MGHRA and YSYEKL. Between the trimmed V and J ends, which lost 1 base and 2 bases, there was a span of 8 bases. The CDR3, as DNA: TGCGCCAGCAGCCAAGGCACTTTCAACACTGAAGCTTTCTTT. Translated: CASSQGTFNTEAFF.

This chain joins TRBV13 and TRBJ1-5, with 7 bases that match TRBD1. This CDR3 region has 16 residues. The germline V gene encodes CDR1 PRHDT and CDR2 FYEKMQ (reference sequence). The trim removed 3 bases at V and 6 bases at J, leaving 11 bases unmatched. CDR3 coding DNA: TGTGCCAGCAGCTTTAGCCCCAGGGCAGGGGGTCAGCCCCAGCATTTT. Its translation: CASSFSPRAGGQPQHF.

The CDR3, as DNA: TGTGCCACCAGCAGAGATCGGGCAGGGAGAAAAGGCGAGCAGTACTTC. This translates into CATSRDRAGRKGEQYF. The V gene is TRBV15, the J gene TRBJ2-7; the D call may be TRBD1 or TRBD2 (5 bases each). The germline V and J ends were trimmed by 0 bases and 6 bases, with 18 bases remaining between them. Per germline, CDR1 LNHNV and CDR2 YYDKDF (reference sequence). CDR3 length: 16 amino acids.

The V gene is TRBV4-1, the J gene TRBJ2-5, with 8 bases matching TRBD1. This CDR3 is 17 amino acids long. Per the germline V gene, CDR1 is MGHRA and CDR2 is YSYEKL. The junction had 11 bases not matched to a gene; V was cut back by 0 bases and J by 5 bases. In DNA, the CDR3 is TGCGCCAGCAGCCAAGACTCGTCCAGGGGGCGGGTGGAGACCCAGTACTTC. This sequence encodes CASSQDSSRGRVETQYF.

The chain joins TRBV5-8 to TRBJ2-5, with a tentative D call TRBD1 (6 bases). This CDR3 spans 16 amino acids. Germline CDR1 and CDR2: SGHTS and YDEGEE. V shed 0 bases and J shed 5 bases, with 17 bases lying between them. CDR3 nucleotides: TGTGCCAGCAGCTTGGGGAGTTCCGGGACAAAGGAGACCCAGTACTTC. Encoded protein: CASSLGSSGTKETQYF.

The V and J genes are TRBV5-4 and TRBJ2-3; 9 bases line up with TRBD1. This CDR3 is built from 15 residues. Germline-derived CDR1 and CDR2 are SGHNT and YYREEE (reference sequence). The junction had 4 bases not matched to a gene; V was cut back by 0 bases and J by 5 bases. Here the CDR3 reads CASSLVGTGRDTQYF. Written as DNA, the CDR3 is TGTGCCAGCAGCTTGGTGGGGACAGGGAGAGATACGCAGTATTTT.

In the case of this clone: Distinct nucleotide sequences in the sample also encode this CDR3. The chain links TRBV9 to TRBJ2-3, with 8 bases identical to TRBD2. Germline CDR1 is SGDLS and CDR2 is YYNGEE. CDR3 length: 15 residues. V was clipped by 0 bases and J by 3 bases; unmatched bases: 3. The CDR3: CASSVGGGGTDTQYF. Written as DNA, the CDR3 is TGTGCCAGCAGCGTAGGAGGCGGGGGGACAGATACGCAGTATTTT.

The chain is built from TRBV5-4 and TRBJ2-2; TRBD1 aligns across 7 bases. Germline lookup yields CDR1 SGHNT and CDR2 YYREEE (reference sequence). V gave up 4 bases and J gave up 7 bases; unmatched junction bases: 10. The CDR3 is 15 amino acids. For the CDR3, the DNA is TGTGCCAGCAGCGGGGGACAGCGAATCGGCGGGGAGCTGTTTTTT. Amino acid sequence: CASSGGQRIGGELFF.

To note about this clone: At one boundary the junction diverges from the germline segment, which might be a read error. Within the sample, other DNA sequences also encode this same CDR3. V is TRBV27 and J is TRBJ1-2, with 9 nucleotides matching TRBD1. CDR1 is MNHEY, CDR2 SMNVEV, per germline (reference sequence). The CDR3 loop spans 17 amino acids. Here the CDR3 reads CASSLRFRDRVNYGYTF. CDR3 in DNA: TGTGCCAGCAGTTTAAGATTCCGGGACAGGGTTAACTATGGCTACACTTTC.

This chain connects TRBV5-4 to TRBJ1-1, with TRBD1 as a possible D gene (6 bases). Per germline, CDR1 SGHNT and CDR2 YYREEE (reference sequence). V lost 4 bases, J lost 4 bases, and 23 bases lay in between. The CDR3 spans 17 residues. Here the CDR3 DNA reads TGTGCCAGCAGCCTACCGTCGAGAGGGGGACGTTCCACTGAAGCTTTCTTT. Translated, it gives CASSLPSRGGRSTEAFF.

The chain combines TRBV7-8 with TRBJ1-2; 10 bases match TRBD1. The CDR3 has 15 amino acids. Germline trimming cut 3 bases from V and 2 bases from J; bases unmatched to any gene: 3. Germline CDR1 is SGHVS and CDR2 is FQNEAQ. The CDR3 here is CASSFLGQGNYGYTF. The CDR3, as DNA: TGTGCCAGCAGCTTTCTGGGACAGGGGAACTATGGCTACACCTTC.

In nucleotides, the CDR3 is TGCGCCAGCAGCCCGGGCGTGGGGGCCACCACAGATACGCAGTATTTT. Amino acids: CASSPGVGATTDTQYF. V is TRBV4-3 and J is TRBJ2-3; perhaps TRBD1 as D (6 bases). CDR1 LGHNA and CDR2 YSLEER come from the germline V gene. V was shortened by 4 bases and J by 2 bases, with 16 bases between the two germline ends. The CDR3 loop spans 16 amino acids.

The chain has TRBV18 and TRBJ1-5, with D unresolved. The CDR3 has 15 amino acids. V lost 3 bases and J lost 0, with 9 bases in between. In germline, CDR1 is KGHSH, CDR2 LQKENI. The CDR3, as DNA: TGTGCCAGCTCACCTGGAGTTTATAGCAATCAGCCCCAGCATTTT. As protein: CASSPGVYSNQPQHF.

The chain employs TRBV6-6 and TRBJ1-1; D gene ambiguous. CDR1 and CDR2 (germline): MNHNY, SVGAGI (reference sequence). The CDR3 extends over 13 amino acids. V lost 10 bases and J 1 base, leaving 13 bases between the germline ends. CDR3 DNA: TGTGCCACCCAACTGGTGGCGAACACTGAAGCTTTCTTT. This codes for CATQLVANTEAFF.

The chain combines TRBV29-1 with TRBJ1-2; TRBD1 agrees at 9 bases. The V segment lost 5 bases and the J segment 4 bases; nucleotides outside the gene matches: 8. The CDR3 loop spans 14 amino acids. In germline, CDR1 is SQVTM, CDR2 ANQGSEA. CDR3 bases: TGCAGCGTTCGGGAGACAGGGGGTGTCTATGGCTACACCTTC. Encoded protein: CSVRETGGVYGYTF.

This clone has a single count. The chain joins TRBV9 to TRBJ1-2; 8 positions match TRBD1. Germline V lookup: CDR1 SGDLS, CDR2 YYNGEE. This CDR3 is built from 16 residues. Germline trimming cut 3 bases from V and 4 bases from J; bases unmatched to any gene: 11. CDR3: CASSAGGGQAIYGYTF. CDR3 nucleotide sequence: TGTGCCAGCAGCGCAGGTGGGGGACAGGCAATCTATGGCTACACCTTC.

Regarding this clone: The same CDR3 arises from other DNA sequences in this sample as well. This chain links TRBV20-1 with TRBJ1-2; tentatively, D is TRBD1 (5 bases). CDR3 length: 11 amino acids. Germline CDR1 is DFQATT and CDR2 is SNEGSKA (reference sequence). V dropped 6 bases and J dropped 6 bases, with 11 bases sitting between them. CDR3 residues: CSAPGLDGYTF. The DNA for the CDR3 is TGCAGTGCCCCAGGGTTGGATGGCTACACCTTC.

The chain recombines TRBV7-2 with TRBJ2-3; D gene uncertain. This CDR3 is 13 amino acids long. Germline assignment: CDR1 SGHTA and CDR2 FQGNSA. V was pared by 6 bases and J by 4 bases, with 11 bases between. In nucleotides, the CDR3 is TGTGCCAGCAGGGAGCCAAGCGCAGATACGCAGTATTTT. Translating gives CASREPSADTQYF.

J is TRBJ1-2 and V is TRBV30, with TRBD1 matching 8 bases. V was pared by 4 bases and J by 6 bases, with 7 bases of the junction left unmatched. From germline, CDR1 is GTSNPN and CDR2 SVGIG (reference sequence). CDR3 length: 13 amino acids. CDR3 residues: CAWTRDRGNGYTF. CDR3 coding DNA: TGTGCCTGGACCCGAGACAGGGGAAATGGCTACACCTTC.

The V and J genes are TRBV10-3 and TRBJ1-2, with 10 bases matching TRBD1. The CDR3 is made up of 13 amino acids. V gave up 7 bases and J gave up 6 bases; unmatched junction bases: 5. CDR1 and CDR2 (germline): ENHRY, SYGVKD. CDR3 coding DNA: TGTGCCATCACCGGGACAGGGGTCGATGGCTACACCTTC. Protein: CAITGTGVDGYTF.

The J gene is TRBJ2-1, the V gene TRBV5-3; TRBD2 agrees at 9 bases. TRBV5-3 is placed among ORFs of uncertain function. The V and J ends lost 7 bases and 7 bases, in that order; junction bases with no gene match: 12. The length of the CDR3 is 15 residues. CDR3 bases: TGTGCCAGATTACTAGCGGGTGAAGGAGGGAATGAGCAGTTCTTC. It encodes CARLLAGEGGNEQFF.

This chain's CDR3 is CASSERRGLGYGYTF. The CDR3 DNA follows: TGTGCCAGCAGTGAAAGACGGGGGCTTGGCTATGGCTACACCTTC. This chain links TRBV6-1 with TRBJ1-2, with D possibly TRBD1 on 6 matching bases. Germline lookup yields CDR1 MNHNS and CDR2 SASEGT. V was shortened by 2 bases and J by 4 bases, with 14 bases between the two germline ends. This CDR3 comprises 15 residues.

This chain connects TRBV6-5 to TRBJ2-2; D is uncertain. Looked up from germline, CDR1 is MNHEY and CDR2 is SVGAGI. V lost 4 bases and J lost 6, with 18 bases in between. The CDR3 length is 16 residues. The DNA for the CDR3 is TGTGCCAGCAGTTCAGCAGTGATAGCACCCGCCGGGGAGCTGTTTTTT. It specifies CASSSAVIAPAGELFF.

V and J are TRBV19 and TRBJ1-6; 7 bases match TRBD1. The CDR3 spans 15 residues. Per the germline V gene, CDR1 is LNHDA and CDR2 is SQIVND (reference sequence). After removal of 4 bases from V and 9 bases from J, the junction contained 9 bases not matched to a gene. In DNA form, the CDR3 reads TGTGCCAGTAGTACCTCGACAGGGCCGAGTTCACCCCTCCACTTT. It translates to CASSTSTGPSSPLHF.

With respect to this clone: The same CDR3 is also encoded by other DNA sequences in this sample. This sequence joins TRBV7-2 and TRBJ2-5; possible D gene TRBD1, 6 bases. Germline CDR1 and CDR2: SGHTA and FQGNSA. Trimming stripped 3 bases from V and 5 bases from J, with 10 bases between. The CDR3 covers 13 residues. The CDR3 bases are TGTGCCAGCAGCTTTACAGGGCGGGAGACCCAGTACTTC. Translation gives CASSFTGRETQYF.

CDR3 region: CASSFDRTNQPQHF. Written as DNA, the CDR3 is TGTGCCAGCAGTTTTGACAGGACCAATCAGCCCCAGCATTTT. This sequence joins TRBV27 and TRBJ1-5, with D possibly being TRBD1 (6 bases). The CDR3 consists of 14 residues. Trimming removed 3 bases at V and 3 bases at J, with 9 bases between. Germline V lookup: CDR1 MNHEY, CDR2 SMNVEV (reference sequence).

The rearrangement joins TRBV6-5 to TRBJ2-1; the D is unclear. Germline assignment: CDR1 MNHEY and CDR2 SVGAGI. V was clipped by 6 bases and J by 2 bases, with 14 bases between them. This CDR3 spans 15 amino acids. CDR3 region: CASSLLRAAYNEQFF. In DNA, the CDR3 is TGTGCCAGCAGCCTCCTTCGGGCGGCCTACAATGAGCAGTTCTTC.

For this clone: In the same sample, other DNA sequences code for this CDR3. The rearrangement links TRBV5-4 to TRBJ2-3, with D possibly matching TRBD1 (5 bases). The germline CDR1 and CDR2 sequences are SGHNT and YYREEE (reference sequence). The CDR3 sequence is 13 residues long. Trimming took off 0 bases at V and 4 bases at J, with 6 bases between the two ends. The CDR3 nucleotides read TGTGCCAGCAGCTTGGGGGGCCCAGATACGCAGTATTTT. Its translation: CASSLGGPDTQYF.